This T cell receptor beta chain is from a study of blood T cell repertoires in COVID-19. This clone was seen a single time. V trimming: 2 bases; J trimming: 11 bases; junction bases outside the gene matches: 3. CDR3 length: 12 residues. Per germline, CDR1 SNHLY and CDR2 FYNNEI. Clones were sequenced by immunoSEQ multiplex PCR, and TCRdb holds only the in-frame ones, with some missing. The table includes roughly 430,000 clones, 70% to 90% detected once. The TCR originated in a middle-aged woman with acute COVID-19. V is TRBV2 and J is TRBJ2-5, with 9 bases matching TRBD1. Material for sequencing was PBMCs or T cells enriched from blood (not recorded which). The CDR3 protein is CASSELGTGQYF. The DNA of the CDR3 is TGTGCCAGCAGTGAATTGGGGACAGGGCAGTACTTC. Full variable domain (rest looked up from reference TRBV2 and TRBJ2-5): EPEVTQTPSHQVTQMGQEVILRCVPISNHLYFYWYRQILGQKVEFLVSFYNNEISEKSEIFDDQFSVERPDGSNFTLKIRSTKLEDSAMYFCASSELGTGQYFGPGTRLLVL.